This T cell receptor beta chain was found in a study of T cell responses to AZD1222 COVID-19 vaccine. Generated by immunoSEQ multiplex PCR, the TCRdb table keeps only in-frame clones and is missing some. The table has 120,000 or so clones, roughly nine tenths seen once. Study findings and constraints: Clonal diversity may have been underestimated in mostly white British donors. An increase in Spike-specific TCR breadth and depth was observed after two AZD1222 doses. CD4 TCRs covered the whole spike, strongest at regions 160-218 and 743-854. Just a handful of AZD1222 recipients were seropositive at baseline.

Germline loops: CDR1 LNHDA, CDR2 SQIVND (reference sequence). This CDR3 has 14 residues. Between the trimmed V and J ends, which lost 6 bases and 5 bases, there was a span of 16 bases. This clone was seen more than once but under ten times. Its antigen is undetermined. The TCR originated in an adult in good health. Specimen: peripheral blood, collected on day 0 of AZD1222 vaccination. The chain links TRBV19 to TRBJ1-1; D perhaps matches TRBD1 (6 bases). CDR3 bases: TGTGCCAGTAGGGCTCCGGGACAAAGGACTGAAGCTTTCTTT. Protein: CASRAPGQRTEAFF.